The 20 T cell receptor beta chains listed next were all sequenced from one sample in a study of T cell responses to AZD1222 COVID-19 vaccine. Produced via immunoSEQ multiplex PCR; TCRdb's table is partial and in-frame only. The sample lists 150,000 to 200,000 clones; 90% to 95% were seen once. The material was peripheral blood, obtained on day 0 of AZD1222 vaccination. The receptors derive from an adult in good health.

The rearrangement uses TRBV5-1 and TRBJ2-7, with 10 bases matching TRBD2. Germline V gives CDR1 SGHRS, CDR2 YFSETQ. V lost 1 base to trimming and J lost 3 bases; unmatched junction nucleotides: 19. The CDR3 extends over 20 amino acids. CDR3 nucleotides: TGCGCCAGCAGCTTGACAGCCCGGACAAGCGGGGGGGCGGGCGGCTACGAGCAGTACTTC. Protein product: CASSLTARTSGGAGGYEQYF.

The chain couples TRBV27 to TRBJ2-7, with 8 bases matching TRBD2. Trimming removed 5 bases from V and 2 bases from J; junction bases left unmatched: 17. The CDR3 extends over 18 amino acids. The germline gives CDR1 MNHEY, CDR2 SMNVEV (reference sequence). The CDR3 bases are TGTGCCAGCAGTCCCCGGGGGGGTAGCGGGGAGATAACCTACGAGCAGTACTTC. Translating gives CASSPRGGSGEITYEQYF.

This clone occurred once. The chain combines TRBV28 with TRBJ2-7, with D possibly being TRBD2 (5 bases). V was pared by 6 bases and J by 0 bases, with 9 bases between. Germline V gene sequence: CDR1 MDHEN, CDR2 SYDVKM. CDR3 length: 13 residues. CDR3 nucleotides: TGTGCCAGCAGAGGCGGACTCTCCTACGAGCAGTACTTC. Its translation is CASRGGLSYEQYF.

V and J are TRBV6-5 and TRBJ1-3; D possibly corresponds to TRBD1 (6 bases). Germline V gene data show CDR1 as MNHEY and CDR2 as SVGAGI. Trimming shortened V by 6 bases and J by 4 bases, and 16 bases separated the two germline ends. CDR3 length equals 15 residues. The chain's CDR3 is CASRRPQQGGNTIYF. In DNA, the CDR3 is TGTGCCAGCAGGCGACCCCAACAGGGCGGAAACACCATATATTTT.

This CDR3 reads CASSSQTGNNQPQHF. For the CDR3, the DNA is TGTGCCAGCAGCTCACAGACAGGGAACAATCAGCCCCAGCATTTT. The chain carries TRBV7-2 and TRBJ1-5; 7 bases agree with TRBD1. Trimming cost V 4 bases and J 3 bases; bases outside gene matches: 6. The CDR3 runs to 15 residues. From germline, CDR1 is SGHTA and CDR2 FQGNSA.

The chain joins TRBV6-2 or TRBV6-3 to TRBJ2-1; either TRBD1 or TRBD2 may fit D (5 bases each). CDR3 length: 15 amino acids. V lost 5 bases to trimming and J lost 4 bases, with 15 bases between them. Germline V CDR1 and CDR2: MNHEY, SVGEGT. The DNA for the CDR3 is TGTGCCAGCAGTCCCGCCGGGGCAGGGTACAATGAGCAGTTCTTC. Translating gives CASSPAGAGYNEQFF.

The rearrangement uses TRBV6-2 or TRBV6-3 and TRBJ2-2; tentative D call: TRBD1 (6 bases). Deletions cut 0 bases from V and 2 bases from J, with 7 bases between. There are 15 residues in the CDR3. CDR1 is MNHEY, CDR2 SVGEGT, per germline. This CDR3 is CASSYSGANTGELFF. The CDR3 nucleotides read TGTGCCAGCAGTTACTCGGGGGCTAACACCGGGGAGCTGTTTTTT.

The rearrangement links TRBV18 to TRBJ2-7; 15 bases map to TRBD2. CDR1 is KGHSH, CDR2 LQKENI, per germline. The V segment lost 3 bases and the J segment 2 bases; nucleotides outside the gene matches: 11. This CDR3 has 19 residues. The CDR3 sequence is CASSPMGLAGGILTYEQYF. The CDR3 DNA reads TGTGCCAGCTCACCGATGGGACTAGCGGGGGGCATTCTTACCTACGAGCAGTACTTC.

This clone was detected only once. The rearrangement uses TRBV2 and TRBJ1-1, with 10 positions matching TRBD1. Germline V gene sequence: CDR1 SNHLY, CDR2 FYNNEI. The V segment lost 4 bases and the J segment 1 base; nucleotides outside the gene matches: 3. The CDR3 sequence is 15 residues long. The CDR3 bases are TGTGCCAGCAGTGGACAGGGGGCGCGGAACACTGAAGCTTTCTTT. Its translation: CASSGQGARNTEAFF.

The chain has TRBV6-1 and TRBJ1-6; D unresolved. This CDR3 region has 14 residues. Germline V gene sequence: CDR1 MNHNS, CDR2 SASEGT. Trimming took off 0 bases at V and 6 bases at J, with 6 bases between the two ends. CDR3 bases: TGTGCCAGCAGTGAAGCGCGAGGTAATTCACCCCTCCACTTT. This codes for CASSEARGNSPLHF.

Notes on this clone: Additional DNA sequences in this sample encode the identical CDR3. The chain uses TRBV9 and TRBJ2-3; D is unclear. This CDR3 spans 13 amino acids. Deletions cut 0 bases from V and 3 bases from J, with 5 bases between. Germline-derived CDR1 and CDR2 are SGDLS and YYNGEE. The CDR3 DNA sequence: TGTGCCAGCAGCGTAGGTGGGACAGATACGCAGTATTTT. Translated, it gives CASSVGGTDTQYF.

The V gene is TRBV7-9, the J gene TRBJ2-7; maybe TRBD1 (6 bases). The CDR3 covers 15 residues. With 5 bases removed from V and 4 bases from J, the gap between germline ends came to 18 bases. In germline, CDR1 is SEHNR, CDR2 FQNEAQ (reference sequence). CDR3: CASSPVGQIKYEQYF. Written as DNA, the CDR3 is TGTGCCAGCAGCCCGGTCGGACAGATTAAGTACGAGCAGTACTTC.

This chain uses TRBV7-9 with TRBJ2-5, with TRBD2 matching 9 bases. The CDR3 consists of 12 residues. Trimming took 6 bases from V and 4 from J; bases not matched to a gene: 0. From germline, CDR1 is SEHNR and CDR2 FQNEAQ (reference sequence). CDR3 DNA sequence: TGTGCCAGCAGAGCGGGGGGAGAGACCCAGTACTTC. It translates to CASRAGGETQYF.

V and J are TRBV4-1 and TRBJ2-7; maybe TRBD2 (5 bases). The germline V gene encodes CDR1 MGHRA and CDR2 YSYEKL. V was clipped by 3 bases and J by 1 base, with 13 bases between them. CDR3 length: 15 residues. CDR3: CASSQIPGLSYEQYF. The DNA for the CDR3 is TGCGCCAGCAGCCAGATCCCGGGGTTATCCTACGAGCAGTACTTC.

This rearrangement joins TRBV4-1 to TRBJ1-4, with unresolved D. This CDR3 has 15 residues. CDR1 MGHRA and CDR2 YSYEKL come from the germline V gene. Trimming took off 2 bases at V and 0 bases at J, with 7 bases between the two ends. The CDR3 bases are TGCGCCAGCAGCCAAAACACAGCAACTAATGAAAAACTGTTTTTT. It is translated as CASSQNTATNEKLFF.

V is TRBV3-1 (or the pseudogene TRBV3-2) and J is TRBJ1-1; TRBD1 matches 8 bases. CDR3 size: 15 residues. V was pared by 6 bases and J by 0 bases, with 6 bases of the junction left unmatched. Per the germline V gene, CDR1 is LGHDT and CDR2 is YNNKEL (reference sequence). This CDR3 reads CASRFDRGMNTEAFF. The CDR3 nucleotides read TGTGCCAGCAGGTTTGACAGGGGAATGAACACTGAAGCTTTCTTT.

This clone has only one observation. The rearrangement uses TRBV3-1 (or the pseudogene TRBV3-2) and TRBJ1-2, with unresolved D. The CDR3 runs to 15 residues. CDR1 is LGHDT, CDR2 YNNKEL, per germline (reference sequence). V was cut by 4 bases and J by 2 bases, with 14 bases left in between. The CDR3 reads CASSPDGSVNYGYTF. The CDR3 bases are TGTGCCAGCAGCCCGGACGGGTCGGTAAACTATGGCTACACCTTC.

The chain recombines TRBV7-8 with TRBJ2-7, with unresolved D. V was cut by 5 bases and J by 0 bases, with 11 bases left in between. This CDR3 comprises 14 residues. Germline CDR1 reads SGHVS; CDR2 reads FQNEAQ. The CDR3 bases are TGTGCCAGCAGCCAGCGAAAGGACTCCTACGAGCAGTACTTC. Encoded protein: CASSQRKDSYEQYF.

The CDR3, as DNA: TGTGCCAGCAGCTTAGATCGTACCGAGACTAGCGGGGGGGCCACAGATACGCAGTATTTT. Protein product: CASSLDRTETSGGATDTQYF. The gene calls are TRBV7-8 and TRBJ2-3; 14 nucleotides agree with TRBD2. The V gene end was trimmed by 1 base and the J gene end by 2 bases; junction bases not matched to a gene: 11. The CDR3 consists of 20 residues. The germline CDR1 and CDR2 sequences are SGHVS and FQNEAQ.

This chain joins TRBV28 and TRBJ1-5; D gene unclear. Germline-derived CDR1 and CDR2 are MDHEN and SYDVKM. This CDR3 is 12 amino acids long. V was pared by 2 bases and J by 8 bases, with 7 bases between. The DNA for the CDR3 is TGTGCCAGCAGTTTAAGGTATGAGCCCCAGCATTTT. Encoded protein: CASSLRYEPQHF.